The TCR beta chain under discussion was sequenced for a study of a mutant IDH1 vaccine in newly diagnosed glioma. Across the whole study: Eight vaccine doses were administered to patients at weeks 1, 3, 5, 7, 11, 15, 19 and 23. Vaccination began 4-6 weeks post radiotherapy alone, or with temozolomide cycles.

Sequencing was performed with immunoSEQ multiplex PCR; in TCRdb, only in-frame clones are kept and a portion is missing. Of approximately 82,000 clones detected, approximately 89% appear once; the ten largest clones hold approximately 0.8%. Sample time point: week 23, last vaccination. The study gave 300 ug of mutant IDH1 20-mer peptide per vaccine dose, with topical imiquimod. Each of the donors came in with new WHO grade 3 or 4 astrocytomas that were IDH1-mutant and ATRX-lost. Concerning this clone itself: The antigen is unknown.

CDR3 length: 12 residues. Per germline, CDR1 GTSNPN and CDR2 SVGIG (reference sequence). This specimen consisted of PBMCs, obtained from a glioma patient whose treatment included an IDH1 peptide vaccine. The source is a woman in her forties or fifties with glioma. This chain uses TRBV30 with TRBJ2-7; 8 nucleotides line up with TRBD2. The CDR3 here is CPREGPAIEQYF. CDR3 sequence (DNA): TGTCCCCGGGAGGGCCCGGCTATCGAGCAGTACTTC. The full variable domain, in which reference TRBV30 and TRBJ2-7 provide the parts outside the CDR3, is SQTIHQWPATLVQPVGSPLSLECTVEGTSNPNLYWYRQAAGRGLQLLFYSVGIGQISSEVPQNLSASRPQDRQFILSSKKLLLSDSGFYLCPREGPAIEQYFGPGTRLTVT.